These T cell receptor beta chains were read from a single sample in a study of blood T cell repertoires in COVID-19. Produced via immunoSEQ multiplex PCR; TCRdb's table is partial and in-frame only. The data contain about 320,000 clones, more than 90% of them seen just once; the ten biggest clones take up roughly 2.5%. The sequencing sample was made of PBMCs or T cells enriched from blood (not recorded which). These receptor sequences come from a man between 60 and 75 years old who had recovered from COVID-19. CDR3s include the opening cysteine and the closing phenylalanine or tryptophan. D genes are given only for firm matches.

TGCGCCAGCAGCTTGAGTAGGCAGGGCACTGAAGCTTTCTTT CASSLSRQGTEAFF TRBJ1-1 NA TRBV5-1
TGTGCCAGCAGCTTAGTTGACAGGACCTATGGCTACACCTTC CASSLVDRTYGYTF TRBJ1-2 NA TRBV7-2
TGCAGCACCTGGACAGGACTTTCCTACAATGAGCAGTTCTTC CSTWTGLSYNEQFF TRBJ2-1 TRBD1 TRBV29-1
TGTGCCAGCAGCTTGACAGGGTTGGGCGCTGAAGCTTTCTTT CASSLTGLGAEAFF TRBJ1-1 TRBD1 TRBV7-2
TGTGCCAGCAGCTGGACAGGGGGGAGCGGCTACACCTTC CASSWTGGSGYTF TRBJ1-2 TRBD1 TRBV5-4
TGTGCCAGCAGCTTACTAGCGGGGGAGCAGTACTTC CASSLLAGEQYF TRBJ2-7 TRBD2 TRBV5-4
TGTGCCAGCAGCTCCTACGCTCCGACAACAGATACGCAGTATTTT CASSSYAPTTDTQYF TRBJ2-3 NA TRBV7-8
TGTGCCAGCAGTCAGGGGTACGAGCAGTACTTC CASSQGYEQYF TRBJ2-7 NA TRBV28
TGTGCCAGCAGTTACCGGGTAGTCGGCAATCAGCCCCAGCATTTT CASSYRVVGNQPQHF TRBJ1-5 NA TRBV6-6
TGTGCCAGCAGCTTTAGGACTACCACCACCGGGGAGCTGTTTTTT CASSFRTTTTGELFF TRBJ2-2 NA TRBV5-4
TGTGCCACCAGCAGAGACCCGGGACAGGGGGCCGGGGGCTACACCTTC CATSRDPGQGAGGYTF TRBJ1-2 TRBD1 TRBV15